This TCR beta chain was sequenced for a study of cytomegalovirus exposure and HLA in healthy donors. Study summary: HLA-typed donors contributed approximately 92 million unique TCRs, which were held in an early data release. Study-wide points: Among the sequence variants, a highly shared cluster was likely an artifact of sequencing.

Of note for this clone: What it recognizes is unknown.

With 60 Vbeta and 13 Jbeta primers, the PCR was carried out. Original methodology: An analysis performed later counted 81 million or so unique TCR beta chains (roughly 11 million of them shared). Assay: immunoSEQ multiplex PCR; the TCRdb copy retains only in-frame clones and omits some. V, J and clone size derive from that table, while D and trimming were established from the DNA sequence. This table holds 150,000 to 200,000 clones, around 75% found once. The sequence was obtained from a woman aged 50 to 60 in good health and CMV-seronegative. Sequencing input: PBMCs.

The CDR3, as DNA: TGTGCCAGCAGCTCCCAGCGGGGTCACGAGCAGTACTTC. It codes for CASSSQRGHEQYF. V and J are TRBV7-6 and TRBJ2-5, with 7 bases aligning to TRBD2. The J call could be wrong; TRBJ2-7 is a better fit for the DNA end. CDR1 SGHVS and CDR2 FNYEAQ come from the germline V gene. This CDR3 has 13 amino acids.